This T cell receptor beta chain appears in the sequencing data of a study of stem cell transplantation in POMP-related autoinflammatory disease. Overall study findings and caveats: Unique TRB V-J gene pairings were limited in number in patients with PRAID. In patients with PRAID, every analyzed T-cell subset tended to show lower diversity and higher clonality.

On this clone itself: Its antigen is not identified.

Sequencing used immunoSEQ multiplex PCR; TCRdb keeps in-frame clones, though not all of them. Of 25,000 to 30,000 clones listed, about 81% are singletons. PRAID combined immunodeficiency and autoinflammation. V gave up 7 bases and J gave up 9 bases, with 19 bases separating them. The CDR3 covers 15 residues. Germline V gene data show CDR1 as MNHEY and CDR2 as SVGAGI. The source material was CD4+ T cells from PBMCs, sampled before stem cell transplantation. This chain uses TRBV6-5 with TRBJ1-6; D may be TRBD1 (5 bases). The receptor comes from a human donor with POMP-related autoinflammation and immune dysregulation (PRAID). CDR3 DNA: TGTGCCAGCACCCCGGGGGGGTTGCTAGGTTCACCCCTCCACTTT. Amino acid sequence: CASTPGGLLGSPLHF.